The present T cell receptor (beta chain) was sequenced within a study of cytomegalovirus exposure and HLA in healthy donors. Broader study findings: Researchers had no immune exposure information except CMV serostatus available.

Notes on this clone: Its antigen remains unknown.

The PCR had 60 Vbeta and 13 Jbeta primers. TCRdb keeps only in-frame clones here, not all; method: immunoSEQ multiplex PCR. The sample has 95,000 to 120,000 clones; roughly four fifths are singletons. The sequencing sample was made of PBMCs. This clonotype was sampled from a woman aged 18-30 years in good health and CMV-seronegative.

CDR3: CASSPPPSRTGVLYEQYF. The CDR3 DNA reads TGTGCCAGCAGCCCTCCCCCCTCCAGGACAGGGGTACTATACGAGCAGTACTTC. The V and J genes are TRBV14 and TRBJ2-7; 9 bases agree with TRBD1. The trim removed 4 bases at V and 4 bases at J, leaving 17 bases unmatched. CDR1 is SGHDN and CDR2 is FVKESK in the germline V gene. This CDR3 has 18 amino acids.